Listed below are T cell receptor beta chains from one sample, sequenced in a study of T cells in Graves' hyperthyroidism and ophthalmopathy. TCRdb ran MiXCR on the multiplex PCR reads and lists one entry per CDR3 protein. The table has over 45,000 distinct CDR3 sequences, 48% seen once. The source material was blood. Every receptor here comes from a woman in her 50s with Graves' ophthalmopathy. Both conserved end residues are part of each CDR3. The D gene is left open where the match is weak. Clone size, where shown, is once, few, many, or a class for clones that have expanded.

size: NA; D: NA; J: TRBJ2-3; V: TRBV5-1; CDR3: CASSLEPVNTDTQYF; DNA: TGCGCCAGCAGCTTGGAGCCAGTGAACACAGATACGCAGTATTTT
size: many; D: TRBD1; J: TRBJ2-3; V: TRBV5-1; CDR3: CASSLAGQGIDTQYF; DNA: TGCGCCAGCAGCTTGGCGGGACAGGGAATAGATACGCAGTATTTT
size: many; D: NA; J: TRBJ1-5; V: TRBV11-2; CDR3: CASSLAPRQAQHF; DNA: TGTGCCAGCAGCTTAGCCCCCCGTCAGGCCCAGCATTTT
size: few; D: NA; J: TRBJ1-1; V: TRBV30; CDR3: CAWSDSTEAFF; DNA: TGTGCCTGGAGTGATAGCACTGAAGCTTTCTTT
size: many; D: TRBD1; J: TRBJ2-7; V: TRBV5-1; CDR3: CASSLGGGWGQGVYEQYF; DNA: TGCGCCAGCAGCTTGGGGGGGGGATGGGGACAGGGTGTCTACGAGCAGTACTTC
size: medium-sized; D: NA; J: TRBJ1-2; V: TRBV2; CDR3: CASSQDSNYGYTF; DNA: TGTGCCAGCAGTCAGGACAGTAACTATGGCTACACCTTC
size: many; D: TRBD2; J: TRBJ2-3; V: TRBV6-1; CDR3: CANLAGGYTDTQYF; DNA: TGTGCCAACCTTGCGGGGGGCTACACAGATACGCAGTATTTT
size: NA; D: TRBD2; J: TRBJ2-7; V: TRBV20-1; CDR3: CSASLAGGKGRYEQYF; DNA: TGCAGTGCTAGTTTAGCGGGAGGGAAAGGAAGGTACGAGCAGTACTTC
size: NA; D: NA; J: TRBJ1-2; V: TRBV7-8; CDR3: CASSPGGLGDFGYTF; DNA: TGTGCCAGCAGCCCGGGGGGGTTAGGGGATTTTGGCTACACCTTC
size: NA; D: TRBD1; J: TRBJ2-5; V: TRBV9; CDR3: CASSTGQGRGETQYF; DNA: TGTGCCAGCAGCACGGGACAGGGGAGGGGAGAGACCCAGTACTTC
size: NA; D: NA; J: TRBJ1-4; V: TRBV29-1; CDR3: CSVYVGGGPNEKLFF; DNA: TGCAGCGTATACGTTGGTGGGGGCCCTAATGAAAAACTGTTTTTT
size: NA; D: TRBD1; J: TRBJ1-1; V: TRBV29-1; CDR3: CSGGIRGREAFF; DNA: TGCAGCGGCGGCATCAGGGGGCGGGAAGCTTTCTTT
size: many; D: NA; J: TRBJ1-6; V: TRBV5-8; CDR3: CASSLEQPSSYNSPLHF; DNA: TGTGCCAGCAGCTTGGAGCAGCCGAGCTCCTATAATTCACCCCTCCACTTT
size: NA; D: NA; J: TRBJ2-3; V: TRBV7-2; CDR3: CASSQDGGAAPDTQYF; DNA: TGTGCCAGCAGCCAAGATGGGGGGGCGGCTCCAGATACGCAGTATTTT
size: few; D: NA; J: TRBJ2-1; V: TRBV20-1; CDR3: CSARGPENEQFF; DNA: TGCAGTGCTAGGGGGCCGGAGAATGAGCAGTTCTTC
size: many; D: NA; J: TRBJ1-2; V: TRBV19; CDR3: CASSIHNYGYTF; DNA: TGTGCCAGTAGTATACATAACTATGGCTACACCTTC
size: NA; D: NA; J: TRBJ2-7; V: TRBV2; CDR3: CASQLGHHHEQYF; DNA: TGTGCCAGCCAACTGGGTCATCACCACGAGCAGTACTTC
size: NA; D: TRBD2; J: TRBJ2-3; V: TRBV7-2; CDR3: CASSRSGTSGSTDTQYF; DNA: TGTGCCAGCAGCCGCTCCGGGACTAGCGGTTCCACAGATACGCAGTATTTT
size: many; D: TRBD2; J: TRBJ2-3; V: TRBV9; CDR3: CASSVGPSGRWSTDTQYF; DNA: TGTGCCAGCAGCGTAGGGCCTAGCGGGAGGTGGAGCACAGATACGCAGTATTTT
size: many; D: TRBD1; J: TRBJ1-1; V: TRBV5-1; CDR3: CASSLIPGGATEAFF; DNA: TGCGCCAGCAGCTTGATTCCAGGGGGGGCCACTGAAGCTTTCTTT
size: medium-sized; D: NA; J: TRBJ2-1; V: TRBV7-2; CDR3: CASSPVKAHEQFF; DNA: TGTGCCAGCAGCCCCGTGAAGGCCCATGAGCAGTTCTTC
size: many; D: NA; J: TRBJ2-6; V: TRBV7-3; CDR3: CASSQAPSGANVLTF; DNA: TGTGCCAGCTCCCAGGCGCCCTCTGGGGCCAACGTCCTGACTTTC
size: NA; D: NA; J: TRBJ1-2; V: TRBV12-3/TRBV12-4; CDR3: CASTSDRYSGNTF; DNA: TGTGCCAGCACCTCCGACAGGTACTCTGGAAACACCTTC
size: many; D: NA; J: TRBJ1-2; V: TRBV9; CDR3: CASSSGGGLNYGYTF; DNA: TGTGCCAGCAGCAGTGGTGGAGGGTTGAACTATGGCTACACCTTC
size: NA; D: TRBD1; J: TRBJ2-7; V: TRBV10-2; CDR3: CASSTKGQGGTYEQYF; DNA: TGCGCCAGCAGTACGAAGGGACAGGGGGGGACTTACGAGCAGTACTTC
size: NA; D: TRBD2; J: TRBJ2-5; V: TRBV7-6; CDR3: CASSFASGRQYF; DNA: TGTGCCAGCAGCTTCGCTAGCGGGAGGCAGTACTTC
size: many; D: NA; J: TRBJ1-4; V: TRBV3-1; CDR3: CASSQRLGEKLFF; DNA: TGTGCCAGCAGCCAAAGGTTGGGTGAAAAACTGTTTTTT
size: many; D: TRBD2; J: TRBJ2-4; V: TRBV7-2; CDR3: CASSQMGLAVAKNIQYF; DNA: TGTGCCAGCAGCCAAATGGGACTAGCGGTAGCCAAAAACATTCAGTACTTC
size: many; D: NA; J: TRBJ2-7; V: TRBV7-6; CDR3: CASSLKQNSYEQYF; DNA: TGTGCCAGCAGCTTAAAACAAAACTCCTACGAGCAGTACTTC
size: NA; D: NA; J: TRBJ1-3; V: TRBV7-6; CDR3: CASSLTQNSGNAIYF; DNA: TGTGCCAGCAGCTTAACTCAGAACTCTGGGAACGCCATATATTTT
size: NA; D: TRBD1; J: TRBJ1-2; V: TRBV7-2; CDR3: CASSFNRGSYGYTF; DNA: TGTGCCAGCAGCTTTAACAGGGGGTCCTATGGCTACACCTTC